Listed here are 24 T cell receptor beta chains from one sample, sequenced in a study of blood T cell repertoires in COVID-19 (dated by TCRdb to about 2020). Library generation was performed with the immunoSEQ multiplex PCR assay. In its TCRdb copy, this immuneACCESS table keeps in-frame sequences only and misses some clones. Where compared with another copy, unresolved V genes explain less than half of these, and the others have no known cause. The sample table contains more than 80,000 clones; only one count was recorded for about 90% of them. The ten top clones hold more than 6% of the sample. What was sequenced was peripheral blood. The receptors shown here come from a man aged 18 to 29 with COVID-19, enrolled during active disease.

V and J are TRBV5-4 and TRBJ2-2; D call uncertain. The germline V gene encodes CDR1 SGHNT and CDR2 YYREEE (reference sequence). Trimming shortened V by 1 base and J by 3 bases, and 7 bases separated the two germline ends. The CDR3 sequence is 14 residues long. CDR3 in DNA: TGTGCCAGCAGCTTGTCACGGTACACCGGGGAGCTGTTTTTT. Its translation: CASSLSRYTGELFF.

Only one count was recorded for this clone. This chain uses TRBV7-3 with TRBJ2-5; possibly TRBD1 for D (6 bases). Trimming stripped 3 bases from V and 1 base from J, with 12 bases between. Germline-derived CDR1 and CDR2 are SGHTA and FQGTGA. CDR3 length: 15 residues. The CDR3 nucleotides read TGTGCCAGCAGCTTGAGAGGGGGATTCCAAGAGACCCAGTACTTC. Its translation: CASSLRGGFQETQYF.

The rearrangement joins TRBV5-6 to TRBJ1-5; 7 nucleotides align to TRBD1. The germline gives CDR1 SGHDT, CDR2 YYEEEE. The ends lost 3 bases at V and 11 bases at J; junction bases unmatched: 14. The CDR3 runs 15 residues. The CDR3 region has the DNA TGTGCCAGCAGCTCTTACAGGGGAATTTGGGAGGCCCAGCATTTT. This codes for CASSSYRGIWEAQHF.

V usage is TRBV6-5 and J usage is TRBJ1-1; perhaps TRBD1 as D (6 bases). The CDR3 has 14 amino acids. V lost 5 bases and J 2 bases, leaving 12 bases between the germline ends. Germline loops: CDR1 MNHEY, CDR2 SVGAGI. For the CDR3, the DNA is TGTGCCAGCAGTCCTTGGGGGGGCAACACTGAAGCTTTCTTT. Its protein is CASSPWGGNTEAFF.

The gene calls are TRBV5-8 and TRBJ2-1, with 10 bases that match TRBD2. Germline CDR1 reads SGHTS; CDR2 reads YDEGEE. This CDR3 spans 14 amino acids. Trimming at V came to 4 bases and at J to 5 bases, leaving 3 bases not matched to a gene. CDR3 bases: TGTGCCAGCAGCCAGGGACTAGCGAACAATGAGCAGTTCTTC. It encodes CASSQGLANNEQFF.

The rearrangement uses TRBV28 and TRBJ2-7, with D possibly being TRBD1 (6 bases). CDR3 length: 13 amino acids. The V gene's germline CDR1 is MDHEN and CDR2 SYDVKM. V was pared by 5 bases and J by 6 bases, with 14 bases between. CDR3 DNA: TGTGCCAGCAGTCAACCTCAGGGGTTCGAGCAGTACTTC. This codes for CASSQPQGFEQYF.

The CDR3 DNA reads TGTGCCAGCAGCTTAGATGGGCAGGGGGCGAGGTATGGCTACACCTTC. Its protein product is CASSLDGQGARYGYTF. V is TRBV7-3 and J is TRBJ1-2; TRBD1 agrees at 8 bases. V lost 2 bases to trimming and J lost 5 bases; unmatched junction nucleotides: 10. The CDR3 loop spans 16 amino acids. CDR1 and CDR2 from the germline V gene are SGHTA and FQGTGA.

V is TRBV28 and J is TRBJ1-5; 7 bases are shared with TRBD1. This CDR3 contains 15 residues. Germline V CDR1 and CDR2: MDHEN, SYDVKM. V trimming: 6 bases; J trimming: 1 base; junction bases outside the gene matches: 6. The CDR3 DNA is TGTGCCAGCAGATTGACAGGGCCAAGCAATCAGCCCCAGCATTTT. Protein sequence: CASRLTGPSNQPQHF.

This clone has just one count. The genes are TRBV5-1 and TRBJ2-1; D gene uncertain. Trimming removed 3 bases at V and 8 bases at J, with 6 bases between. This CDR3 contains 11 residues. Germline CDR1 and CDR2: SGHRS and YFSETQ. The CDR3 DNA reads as TGCGCCAGCAGCTGGAGCCATGAGCAGTTCTTC. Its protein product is CASSWSHEQFF.

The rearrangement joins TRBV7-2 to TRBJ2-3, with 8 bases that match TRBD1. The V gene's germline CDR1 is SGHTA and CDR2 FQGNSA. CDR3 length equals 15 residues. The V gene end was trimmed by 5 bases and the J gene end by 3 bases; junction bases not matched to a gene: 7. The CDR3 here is CASSPTDRVTDTQYF. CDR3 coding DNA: TGTGCCAGCAGCCCCACGGACAGGGTAACAGATACGCAGTATTTT.

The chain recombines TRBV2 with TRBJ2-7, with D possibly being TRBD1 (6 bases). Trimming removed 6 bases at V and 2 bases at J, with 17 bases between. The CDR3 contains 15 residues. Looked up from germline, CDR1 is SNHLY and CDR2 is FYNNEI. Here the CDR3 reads CASRGHDRQPYEQYF. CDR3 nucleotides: TGTGCCAGCAGGGGCCATGACAGGCAACCCTACGAGCAGTACTTC.

In DNA, the CDR3 is TGTGCCAGCAGTGAATTAGGACAGGGCTCAGCTTTCTTT. It translates to CASSELGQGSAFF. The chain links TRBV6-1 to TRBJ1-1; 8 bases are a match to TRBD1. The ends lost 2 bases at V and 10 bases at J; junction bases unmatched: 6. The CDR3 extends over 13 amino acids. Per germline, CDR1 MNHNS and CDR2 SASEGT.

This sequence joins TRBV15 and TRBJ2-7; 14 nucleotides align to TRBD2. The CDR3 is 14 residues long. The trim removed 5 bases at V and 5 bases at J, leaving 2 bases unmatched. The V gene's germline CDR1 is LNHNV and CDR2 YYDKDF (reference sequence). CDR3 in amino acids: CATSGLAGGNEQYF. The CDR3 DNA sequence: TGTGCCACCAGCGGACTAGCGGGAGGAAACGAGCAGTACTTC.

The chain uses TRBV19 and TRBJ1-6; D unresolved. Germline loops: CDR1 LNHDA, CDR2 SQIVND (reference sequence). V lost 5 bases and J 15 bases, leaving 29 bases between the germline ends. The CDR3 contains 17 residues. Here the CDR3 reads CASSLTFSGVLNRNLHF. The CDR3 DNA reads TGTGCCAGTAGTCTCACTTTCAGCGGGGTACTGAATAGGAACCTCCACTTT.

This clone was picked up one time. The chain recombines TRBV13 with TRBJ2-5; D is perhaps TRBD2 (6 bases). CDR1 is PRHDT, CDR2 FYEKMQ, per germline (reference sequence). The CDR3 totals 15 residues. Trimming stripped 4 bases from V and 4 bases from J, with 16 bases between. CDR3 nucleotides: TGTGCCAGCAGCTCCGAGAGGACCGGGGGAGAGACCCAGTACTTC. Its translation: CASSSERTGGETQYF.

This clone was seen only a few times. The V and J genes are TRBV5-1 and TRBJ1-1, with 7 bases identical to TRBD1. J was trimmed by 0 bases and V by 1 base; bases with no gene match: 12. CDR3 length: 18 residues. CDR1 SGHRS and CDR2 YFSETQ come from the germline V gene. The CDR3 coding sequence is TGCGCCAGCAGCTTGCCGCTGAGATCGGGACAGTTGAACACTGAAGCTTTCTTT. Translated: CASSLPLRSGQLNTEAFF. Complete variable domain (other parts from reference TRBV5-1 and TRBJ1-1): KAGVTQTPRYLIKTRGQQVTLSCSPISGHRSVSWYQQTPGQGLQFLFEYFSETQRNKGNFPGRFSGRQFSNSRSEMNVSTLELGDSALYLCASSLPLRSGQLNTEAFFGQGTRLTVV.

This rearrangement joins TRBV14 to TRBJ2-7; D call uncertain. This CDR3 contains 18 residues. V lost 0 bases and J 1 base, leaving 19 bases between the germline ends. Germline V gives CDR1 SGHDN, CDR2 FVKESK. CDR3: CASSQEVERPQSSYEQYF. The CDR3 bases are TGTGCCAGCAGCCAAGAAGTGGAGAGACCCCAGTCATCCTACGAGCAGTACTTC.

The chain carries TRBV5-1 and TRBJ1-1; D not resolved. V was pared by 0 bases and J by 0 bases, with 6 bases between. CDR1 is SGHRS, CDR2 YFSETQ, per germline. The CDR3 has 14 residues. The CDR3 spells CASSLEDMNTEAFF. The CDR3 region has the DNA TGCGCCAGCAGCTTGGAAGACATGAACACTGAAGCTTTCTTT.

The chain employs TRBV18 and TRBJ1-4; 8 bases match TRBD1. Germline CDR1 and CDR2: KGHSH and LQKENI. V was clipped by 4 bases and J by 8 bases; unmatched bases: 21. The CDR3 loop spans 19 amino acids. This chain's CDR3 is CASSRAPFVNQGAKEKLFF. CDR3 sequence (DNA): TGTGCCAGCTCACGCGCCCCCTTTGTTAACCAGGGGGCAAAGGAAAAACTGTTTTTT.

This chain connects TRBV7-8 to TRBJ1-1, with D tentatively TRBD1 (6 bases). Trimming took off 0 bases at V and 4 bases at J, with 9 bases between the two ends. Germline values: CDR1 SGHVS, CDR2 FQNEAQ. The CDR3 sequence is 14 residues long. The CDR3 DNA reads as TGTGCCAGCAGCTTAGCAGGCAGGGGCACTGAAGCTTTCTTT. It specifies CASSLAGRGTEAFF.

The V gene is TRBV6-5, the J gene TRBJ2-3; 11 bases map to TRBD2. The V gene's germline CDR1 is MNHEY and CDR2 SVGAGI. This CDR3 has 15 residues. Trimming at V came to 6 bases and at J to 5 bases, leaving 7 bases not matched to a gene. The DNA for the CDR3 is TGTGCCAGCAGGCTACTAGCGGGAGCGGGAGATACGCAGTATTTT. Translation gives CASRLLAGAGDTQYF.

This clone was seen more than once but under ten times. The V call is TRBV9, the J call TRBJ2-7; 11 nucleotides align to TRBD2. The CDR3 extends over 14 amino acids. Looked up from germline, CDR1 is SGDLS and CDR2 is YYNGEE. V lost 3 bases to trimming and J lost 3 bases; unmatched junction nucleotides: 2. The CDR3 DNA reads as TGTGCCAGCAGCGCGACTAGCGGGAACTACGAGCAGTACTTC. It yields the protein CASSATSGNYEQYF. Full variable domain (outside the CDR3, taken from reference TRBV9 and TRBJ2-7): DSGVTQTPKHLITATGQRVTLRCSPRSGDLSVYWYQQSLDQGLQFLIQYYNGEERAKGNILERFSAQQFPDLHSELNLSSLELGDSALYFCASSATSGNYEQYFGPGTRLTVT.

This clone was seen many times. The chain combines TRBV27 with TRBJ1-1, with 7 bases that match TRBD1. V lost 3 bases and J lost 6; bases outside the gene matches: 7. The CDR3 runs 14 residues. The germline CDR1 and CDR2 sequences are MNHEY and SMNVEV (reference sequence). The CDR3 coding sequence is TGTGCCAGCAGTTTGGCAGGGGGTAACGCTGAAGCTTTCTTT. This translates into CASSLAGGNAEAFF.

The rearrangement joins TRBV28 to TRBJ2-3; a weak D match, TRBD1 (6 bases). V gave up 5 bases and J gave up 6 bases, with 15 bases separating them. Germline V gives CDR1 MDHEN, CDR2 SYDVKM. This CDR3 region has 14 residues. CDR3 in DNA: TGTGCCAGCAGTCCCGCGACAGGTGTGGATACGCAGTATTTT. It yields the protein CASSPATGVDTQYF.